Listed below are T cell receptor beta chains from one sample, sequenced in a study of T cell repertoires in cytomegalovirus infection. TCRdb redid the calling of the reads with MiXCR, one entry per CDR3 protein. Of 200,000 to 250,000 distinct CDR3 sequences in the sample, 35% to 45% are singletons; the top ten hold 59%. Their cognate antigens are unknown. The material sequenced was CD8+ T cells from cultured PBMCs, taken from culture after CMV antigen stimulation. Receptors were obtained from a human donor in good health (CMV status not recorded). Some clones in this sample may be carry-over from other donors' samples. CDR3s include the opening cysteine and the closing phenylalanine or tryptophan. D genes are given only for firm matches. Clone size, where shown, is once, few, many, or a class for clones that have expanded.

D,size,V,J,CDR3,DNA
TRBD1,-,TRBV29-1,TRBJ2-2,CSGAFGTANTGELFF,TGCAGCGGGGCCTTCGGGACAGCGAACACCGGGGAGCTGTTTTTT
TRBD2,few,TRBV24-1,TRBJ2-1,CATSERTSGAYNEQFF,TGTGCCACCAGTGAAAGGACTAGCGGGGCCTACAATGAGCAGTTCTTC
TRBD1,-,TRBV4-1,TRBJ2-7,CASSHLGQGADEQYF,TGCGCCAGCAGCCATTTAGGTCAGGGGGCGGATGAGCAGTACTTC
TRBD1,few,TRBV18,TRBJ2-5,CASSPFGQGQETQYF,TGTGCCAGCTCACCATTCGGACAGGGACAAGAGACCCAGTACTTC
-,few,TRBV6-2/TRBV6-3,TRBJ1-5,CASSKPNRDGRKPQHF,TGTGCCAGCAGCAAACCGAACAGGGACGGTAGGAAGCCCCAGCATTTT
-,-,TRBV12-3/TRBV12-4,TRBJ2-5,CASSPSLGETQYF,TGTGCCAGCAGCCCTTCCCTTGGGGAGACCCAGTACTTC
TRBD1,few,TRBV27,TRBJ2-1,CASTGQGATNEQFF,TGTGCCAGCACGGGACAGGGGGCGACCAATGAGCAGTTCTTC
TRBD2,-,TRBV6-5,TRBJ2-1,CASSLAGAAYNEQFF,TGTGCCAGCAGTCTAGCGGGAGCAGCCTACAATGAGCAGTTCTTC
-,-,TRBV7-9,TRBJ2-7,CASSLERGLSSYEQYF,TGTGCCAGCAGCTTAGAACGGGGGCTGAGCTCCTACGAGCAGTACTTC
-,-,TRBV2,TRBJ2-1,CASSEQRRTHEQFF,TGTGCCAGCAGTGAACAGCGGCGGACCCATGAGCAGTTCTTC
-,-,TRBV11-3,TRBJ2-2,CASSLESNTGELFF,TGTGCCAGCAGCTTAGAGTCGAACACCGGGGAGCTGTTTTTT
-,few,TRBV11-1,TRBJ2-7,CASTSSEQYGYEQYF,TGTGCCAGCACCTCTTCCGAACAGTACGGCTACGAGCAGTACTTC
TRBD1,-,TRBV7-6,TRBJ1-2,CASRTQPGQGSYGYTF,TGTGCCAGCAGAACCCAACCTGGACAGGGTAGCTATGGCTACACCTTC
-,-,TRBV12-5,TRBJ1-2,CASGLVNLEAIGGYTF,TGTGCTAGTGGTTTGGTTAATTTAGAAGCCATTGGGGGCTACACCTTC
-,many,TRBV19,TRBJ1-5,CASSMMIGVNQPQHF,TGTGCCAGTAGTATGATGATAGGGGTCAATCAGCCCCAGCATTTT
-,-,TRBV7-9,TRBJ2-7,CASSRGGYEQYF,TGTGCCAGCAGCCGAGGGGGCTACGAGCAGTACTTC
TRBD2,-,TRBV12-3/TRBV12-4,TRBJ2-1,CATPVSGRVSEQFF,TGTGCCACCCCGGTTAGCGGGAGGGTTAGTGAGCAGTTCTTC
-,many,TRBV7-8,TRBJ2-3,CASSLSGALDTQYF,TGTGCCAGCAGCTTATCAGGGGCCTTAGATACGCAGTATTTT
-,-,TRBV10-2,TRBJ2-2,CASSESAGTDTGELFF,TGCGCCAGCAGTGAGTCGGCAGGGACCGACACCGGGGAGCTGTTTTTT
TRBD1,-,TRBV6-2/TRBV6-3,TRBJ2-7,CASSRNLDRGEAYEQYF,TGTGCCAGCAGTCGGAATCTGGACAGGGGCGAAGCGTACGAGCAGTACTTC
-,-,TRBV6-2/TRBV6-3,TRBJ1-5,CASVLGGASNQPQHF,TGTGCCAGCGTCCTCGGGGGGGCTAGCAATCAGCCCCAGCATTTT
-,few,TRBV6-1,TRBJ1-1,CASRDRGRTEAFF,TGTGCCAGCCGAGATCGGGGGCGCACTGAAGCTTTCTTT
-,few,TRBV10-2,TRBJ1-1,CASSVGTGTPEAFF,TGCGCCAGCAGTGTGGGGACGGGAACCCCTGAAGCTTTCTTT
TRBD1,-,TRBV7-4,TRBJ2-5,CASSRDRYQETQYF,TGTGCCAGCAGCCGGGACAGATATCAAGAGACCCAGTACTTC
-,few,TRBV19,TRBJ1-1,CASRRGGIATEAFF,TGTGCCAGTAGGAGGGGCGGGATTGCCACTGAAGCTTTCTTT
TRBD2,-,TRBV6-1,TRBJ2-5,CASSDTASGSLQETQYF,TGTGCCAGCAGTGACACGGCTAGCGGGTCCCTCCAAGAGACCCAGTACTTC
-,-,TRBV6-2/TRBV6-3,TRBJ1-5,CASRDISNQPQHF,TGTGCCAGCAGGGACATCTCCAATCAGCCCCAGCATTTT
TRBD1,-,TRBV7-2,TRBJ1-6,CASSSTRRDRGPSPLHF,TGTGCCAGCAGCTCCACCCGGAGGGACAGGGGGCCTTCACCCCTCCACTTT
-,-,TRBV9,TRBJ2-3,CASRTGDTQYF,TGTGCCAGCAGAACGGGAGATACGCAGTATTTT
-,once,TRBV4-1,TRBJ1-1,CASSHRAGWTEAFF,TGCGCCAGCAGCCACAGGGCAGGATGGACTGAAGCTTTCTTT
-,-,TRBV27,TRBJ2-7,CASSLLSGKQSYEQYF,TGTGCCAGCAGTTTGCTATCGGGCAAACAGTCGTACGAGCAGTACTTC
-,-,TRBV6-2/TRBV6-3,TRBJ2-7,CASTQPYRLSTHEQYF,TGTGCCAGCACTCAACCCTACAGGTTAAGTACCCACGAGCAGTACTTC
TRBD1,-,TRBV7-6,TRBJ2-1,CASSFLASGTARDEQFF,TGTGCCAGCAGCTTTTTAGCTTCGGGGACAGCGCGCGATGAGCAGTTCTTC
TRBD1,many,TRBV5-1,TRBJ1-5,CASSPGTGNQPQHF,TGCGCCAGCAGCCCCGGGACAGGGAATCAGCCCCAGCATTTT
TRBD2,few,TRBV7-2,TRBJ2-5,CASSISGRQETQYF,TGTGCCAGCAGCATTAGCGGGCGTCAAGAGACCCAGTACTTC
-,-,TRBV28,TRBJ1-4,CASSLLYRGATNEKLFF,TGTGCCAGCAGTTTATTGTATCGGGGGGCAACTAATGAAAAACTGTTTTTT
TRBD1,few,TRBV7-8,TRBJ1-5,CASSLGTGNNQPQHF,TGTGCCAGCAGCTTAGGGACAGGCAACAATCAGCCCCAGCATTTT